This T cell receptor beta chain emerged from a study of vaccination and CD4 T cells after COVID-19. Overall study context: Convalescent donors totaled six males and four females, including two who were Hispanic. Control cultures were given a CEFX pool, an HIV-1 Nef pool, or no peptide.

An Oncomine TCR Beta short-read assay was used to sequence the DNA from cultured CD4+ T cells. From the PCR reads, TCRdb called clonotypes with MiXCR, one entry per CDR3 protein. The profile shows some 10,000 distinct CDR3 sequences, 66% of them singletons. Trimming left V 1 base short and J 2 bases short, with 9 bases between. The CDR3 consists of 16 residues. Treatment indicated: approximately 11-day PBMC culture with coronavirus spike peptide pools or control peptides (ViraFEST assay). Positive PCR dates spanned March to December 2020, predating US Alpha, Beta and Delta variants. Fewer than 2.5 million PBMCs went into each well for culture with around 9.2 IU/ml IL-2 and around 10 ug/ml peptide pools. Worth noting for this clonotype: Its antigen is as yet unknown.

The chain joins TRBV12-3 or TRBV12-4 to TRBJ2-6; possibly TRBD1 for D (5 bases). Sequenced material: CD4+ T cells from blood, cultured in vitro. This TCR came from a human donor who had recovered from COVID-19. CDR3 region: CASSLEGAPGANVLTF. In DNA form, the CDR3 reads TGTGCCAGCAGTTTAGAAGGGGCGCCTGGGGCCAACGTCCTGACTTTC.